This is a list of T cell receptor beta chains from one sample in a study of CD8 T cells in ankylosing spondylitis. TCRdb re-derived calls from the 5' RACE reads in MiXCR, one entry per CDR3 protein. Among 200,000 or so distinct CDR3 sequences, around a quarter were seen once, and the ten largest hold less than 8.5%. The sample comprised blood, either unsorted or a sorted T cell fraction (not recorded which). Source of these receptors: a male donor with ankylosing spondylitis or in good health (not recorded which). Each CDR3 is given with its conserved first and last residue. The order of the fields is D gene, V gene, clone size, J gene, CDR3 protein, CDR3 DNA. D genes are given only for firm matches. Clone size, where shown, is once, few, many, or a class for clones that have expanded.

NA	TRBV6-5	many	TRBJ2-3	CASSYTGQRTDTQYF	TGTGCCAGCAGTTACACCGGACAGCGCACAGATACGCAGTATTTT
TRBD2	TRBV9	once	TRBJ2-1	CASSVEGTSAYHEQFF	TGTGCCAGCAGCGTAGAAGGGACTAGCGCCTACCATGAGCAGTTCTTC
TRBD1	TRBV27	many	TRBJ1-1	CASRAGTGRTEAFF	TGTGCCAGCAGGGCTGGGACAGGGAGGACTGAAGCTTTCTTT
TRBD1	TRBV12-3/TRBV12-4	many	TRBJ2-7	CASSLALRQGAYEQYF	TGTGCCAGCAGTTTAGCTCTGAGACAGGGGGCCTACGAGCAGTACTTC
NA	TRBV19	few	TRBJ2-7	CASSEQGYEQYF	TGTGCCAGTAGCGAACAGGGTTACGAGCAGTACTTC
NA	TRBV15	many	TRBJ2-3	CATSRDLGDTQYF	TGTGCCACCAGCAGAGATCTCGGGGATACGCAGTATTTT
TRBD2	TRBV29-1	NA	TRBJ2-3	CSVRGGRASSTDTQYF	TGCAGCGTGAGGGGCGGGAGGGCTTCTAGCACAGATACGCAGTATTTT
TRBD1	TRBV18	few	TRBJ2-7	CASSPTGTLNEQYF	TGTGCCAGCTCTCCGACAGGGACCCTCAACGAGCAGTACTTC
NA	TRBV4-3	NA	TRBJ2-5	CASSQDGRGGWETQYF	TGCGCCAGCAGCCAAGATGGGAGAGGAGGTTGGGAGACCCAGTACTTC
NA	TRBV10-3	many	TRBJ2-1	CAISEGVGLLNEQFF	TGTGCCATCAGTGAGGGGGTGGGACTTCTCAATGAGCAGTTCTTC
TRBD2	TRBV12-3/TRBV12-4	few	TRBJ2-1	CASSHPGLQENEQFF	TGTGCCAGCAGCCACCCGGGACTACAGGAAAATGAGCAGTTCTTC
TRBD1	TRBV6-1	many	TRBJ2-4	CASSAGTVAKNIQYF	TGTGCCAGCAGTGCCGGGACAGTAGCCAAAAACATTCAGTACTTC
NA	TRBV7-2	many	TRBJ2-7	CASSLSSAYEQYF	TGTGCCAGCAGCTTATCGTCCGCATACGAGCAGTACTTC
NA	TRBV20-1	NA	TRBJ2-5	CSASLVAGKETQYF	TGCAGTGCTAGCCTGGTTGCGGGGAAAGAGACCCAGTACTTC
NA	TRBV7-6	once	TRBJ2-5	CASSLIGRYQETQYF	TGTGCCAGCAGCTTGATAGGCCGGTACCAAGAGACCCAGTACTTC
NA	TRBV5-1	many	TRBJ1-1	CASSPGGVANTEAFF	TGCGCCAGCAGCCCGGGCGGGGTCGCGAACACTGAAGCTTTCTTT
NA	TRBV6-2/TRBV6-3	many	TRBJ2-2	CASTQGLAGTGELFF	TGTGCCAGCACCCAGGGGCTAGCCGGCACCGGGGAGCTGTTTTTT
NA	TRBV7-2	many	TRBJ1-5	CASSLPGGWNQPQHF	TGTGCCAGCAGCCTACCCGGAGGGTGGAATCAGCCCCAGCATTTT
NA	TRBV29-1	few	TRBJ2-7	CSVEWALAGEQYF	TGCAGCGTTGAGTGGGCGTTAGCCGGCGAGCAGTACTTC
NA	TRBV5-1	many	TRBJ2-5	CASSLGPNQETQYF	TGCGCCAGCAGCTTGGGACCTAATCAAGAGACCCAGTACTTC
NA	TRBV9	NA	TRBJ2-3	CASSVGSFLADTQYF	TGTGCCAGCAGCGTAGGCTCATTCTTGGCAGATACGCAGTATTTT
TRBD2	TRBV19	NA	TRBJ2-7	CASSPETSVVGEQYF	TGTGCCAGTAGTCCGGAGACTAGCGTCGTGGGCGAGCAGTACTTC
TRBD1	TRBV12-3/TRBV12-4	many	TRBJ2-5	CASSFSTGGHQETQYF	TGTGCCAGCAGTTTTAGTACAGGGGGGCATCAAGAGACCCAGTACTTC
NA	TRBV18	NA	TRBJ2-5	CASSPLSFGETQYF	TGTGCCAGCTCACCACTGAGTTTTGGTGAGACCCAGTACTTC
TRBD1	TRBV20-1	many	TRBJ2-7	CSARQGFTYEQYF	TGCAGTGCGCGACAGGGTTTTACCTACGAGCAGTACTTC
TRBD2	TRBV6-1	NA	TRBJ2-1	CASSAFPVGRADNEQFF	TGTGCCAGCAGTGCTTTCCCGGTCGGGAGGGCCGACAATGAGCAGTTCTTC
NA	TRBV5-1	many	TRBJ2-2	CASRSDSYTGELFF	TGCGCCAGCAGATCTGACAGCTACACCGGGGAGCTGTTTTTT
TRBD2	TRBV20-1	many	TRBJ2-7	CSATTSGRGYEQYF	TGCAGTGCTACGACTAGCGGGAGAGGTTACGAGCAGTACTTC
TRBD1	TRBV7-9	NA	TRBJ2-5	CASSPGQGYWKKYF	TGTGCCAGCAGCCCGGGACAGGGGTATTGGAAAAAGTACTTC
NA	TRBV27	NA	TRBJ1-1	CGGGGWNTEAFF	TGTGGGGGTGGGGGATGGAACACTGAAGCTTTCTTT
TRBD1	TRBV20-1	few	TRBJ1-1	CSARVAGGNTEAFF	TGCAGTGCTAGAGTTGCAGGGGGGAACACTGAAGCTTTCTTT
NA	TRBV2	many	TRBJ1-5	CASSQGLDQPQHF	TGTGCCAGCAGTCAGGGCCTTGATCAGCCCCAGCATTTT
NA	TRBV6-2/TRBV6-3	many	TRBJ2-1	CASNFFDEQFF	TGTGCCAGCAATTTTTTCGATGAGCAGTTCTTC
TRBD2	TRBV5-1	many	TRBJ2-3	CASSLDLAGAADTQYF	TGCGCCAGCAGCTTGGATCTAGCGGGAGCGGCAGATACGCAGTATTTT
TRBD1	TRBV20-1	few	TRBJ1-3	CSARKTGTGNTIYF	TGCAGTGCTAGGAAGACAGGGACTGGAAACACCATATATTTT
NA	TRBV4-3	NA	TRBJ2-3	CASSQDRDTQYF	TGCGCCAGCAGCCAAGACAGGGATACGCAGTATTTT
TRBD1	TRBV12-3/TRBV12-4	many	TRBJ1-5	CASSSSDRWGQPQHF	TGTGCCAGCAGTTCCTCGGACAGGTGGGGTCAGCCCCAGCATTTT
NA	TRBV10-3	many	TRBJ1-2	CAISESAGSYGYTF	TGTGCCATCAGTGAGTCGGCCGGGTCTTATGGCTACACCTTC
NA	TRBV4-1	many	TRBJ2-7	CASSSIVGGPGREQYF	TGCGCCAGCAGTTCTATCGTTGGTGGACCTGGGAGGGAGCAGTACTTC
TRBD2	TRBV12-3/TRBV12-4	NA	TRBJ2-3	CASSSGLAADTQYF	TGTGCCAGCAGTTCGGGACTAGCGGCAGATACGCAGTATTTT
NA	TRBV20-1	few	TRBJ1-5	CSALLGHHSNQPQHF	TGCAGTGCTCTCCTCGGTCACCATAGCAATCAGCCCCAGCATTTT
NA	TRBV20-1	few	TRBJ1-3	CSAQVGVGNTIYF	TGCAGTGCACAAGTGGGGGTTGGAAACACCATATATTTT
TRBD1	TRBV5-1	NA	TRBJ1-1	CASSSRTGGNTEAFF	TGCGCCAGCAGCTCGCGGACAGGAGGGAACACTGAAGCTTTCTTT
TRBD2	TRBV5-5	NA	TRBJ2-1	CASSLVYSGRASYEQFF	TGTGCCAGCAGCTTGGTTTATAGCGGGAGGGCCTCGTATGAGCAGTTCTTC
TRBD2	TRBV12-3/TRBV12-4	many	TRBJ2-3	CASSLSLAGTDTQYF	TGTGCCAGCAGTTTGTCGCTAGCGGGAACGGATACGCAGTATTTT
TRBD1	TRBV5-1	NA	TRBJ2-7	CASSIEPGQGYEQYF	TGCGCCAGCAGCATAGAACCGGGACAGGGCTACGAGCAGTACTTC
NA	TRBV5-1	many	TRBJ2-3	CASSPSLVTDTQYF	TGCGCCAGCAGCCCATCACTAGTTACAGATACGCAGTATTTT
TRBD2	TRBV10-1	NA	TRBJ2-1	CASSESGSGANEQFF	TGCGCCAGCAGTGAGTCGGGTAGCGGGGCCAATGAGCAGTTCTTC
TRBD2	TRBV7-2	few	TRBJ2-5	CASSLAGLAGRETQYF	TGTGCCAGCAGCCTTGCTGGACTAGCGGGAAGGGAGACCCAGTACTTC
NA	TRBV20-1	few	TRBJ2-7	CSARPEGLGYEQYF	TGCAGTGCTAGGCCCGAGGGCCTCGGCTACGAGCAGTACTTC
NA	TRBV29-1	NA	TRBJ2-1	CSVGRGISYNEQFF	TGCAGCGTTGGCCGCGGGATTTCCTACAATGAGCAGTTCTTC
NA	TRBV6-5	few	TRBJ2-1	CASSSSDVMEQFF	TGTGCCAGCAGTTCCTCGGACGTTATGGAGCAGTTCTTC
NA	TRBV27	many	TRBJ2-7	CASSLSGGTPHEQYF	TGTGCCAGCAGTTTATCGGGCGGGACACCCCACGAGCAGTACTTC
NA	TRBV20-1	few	TRBJ2-5	CSARHGAGWRETQYF	TGCAGTGCTAGACACGGGGCAGGGTGGAGAGAGACCCAGTACTTC
TRBD1	TRBV20-1	few	TRBJ2-3	CSARGLQGILTDTQYF	TGCAGTGCCCGCGGCCTACAGGGGATCCTCACAGATACGCAGTATTTT
TRBD1	TRBV20-1	NA	TRBJ2-7	CSARGAGSGGLYEQYF	TGCAGTGCTAGAGGGGCCGGGTCAGGGGGCCTCTACGAGCAGTACTTC
TRBD2	TRBV20-1	NA	TRBJ2-1	CSAAPGLAGSRGNEQFF	TGCAGTGCTGCTCCGGGACTAGCGGGGTCCCGTGGCAATGAGCAGTTCTTC